The rows below give T cell receptor beta chains drawn from one sample of a study of cytomegalovirus exposure and HLA in healthy donors. Sequencing used immunoSEQ multiplex PCR; TCRdb keeps in-frame clones, though not all of them. The repertoire holds more than 150,000 clones, roughly four fifths seen once, with around 2% in the top ten. The sequenced sample consisted of PBMCs. All receptors derive from a young woman in good health and CMV-seropositive. CDR3s include the opening cysteine and the closing phenylalanine or tryptophan.

TRBV7-2 | CASSLVAGQDQPQHF
TRBV9 | CASSGGTSGGSDDEQFF
TRBV9 | CASGGEVNEKLFF
TRBV28 | CASSLAGGGQGWYGYTF
TRBV27 | CASSLSQGARAGELFF
TRBV5-1 | CASSLAWGDQPQHF
TRBV4-2 | CASSQGQGDTNTEAFF
TRBV10-3 | CAISTGANYGYTF
TRBV10-3 | CATGTLGQETQYF
TRBV30 | CAWSVRSGSPLHF
TRBV7-8 | CASSLSGQNYNSPLHF
TRBV2 | CASHWGHVNTEAFF
TRBV7-3 | CASSPLAGAGGTQYF
TRBV10-1 | CASSDQDTEAFF
TRBV5-6 | CASSLTTDYLEAFF
TRBV6-5 | CASRLTGDPYNEQFF
TRBV27 | CASTPLVNEQYF
TRBV6-5 | CASRRGHCGYTF
TRBV6-6 | CASTLDMPGELFF
TRBV5-1 | CASSLDEGGLYEQYF
TRBV4-3 | CASSQDEALAGGSGANVLTF
TRBV2 | CASSGTTARQGSGELFF
TRBV11-2 | CAWPRRSEAFF
TRBV5-1 | CASSLVTGSNTEAFF
TRBV7-6 | CASSLVPTGTDTQYF
TRBV30 | CAWSAIDRGLGQYF
TRBV6-5 | CASRQSSYNEQFF
TRBV7-6 | CASSRGTGMFGYTF
TRBV7-7 | CASSLTSGYNEQFF
TRBV29-1 | CSVEGSRGDYGYTF
TRBV7-2 | CASSLRPENYGYTF
TRBV11-3 | CASSLESFDTQYF
TRBV28 | CASSPPGVGETQYF
TRBV11-3 | CASSPRDRGIYNEQFF
TRBV7-9 | CASSFVQGLAPIHEQYF
TRBV11-3 | CASSVGGQGYNEQFF
TRBV15 | CATSREIESGAKNIQYF
TRBV7-6 | CASSLTSGAGQFF
TRBV7-9 | CASSLASSNEQFF
TRBV5-4 | CASSSDPGQGNEQYF
TRBV6-4 | CASSDSYTGEQYF
TRBV5-8 | CASTSPGRGGYTF
TRBV6-5 | CASSLQGHGYTF
TRBV11-2 | CASSSSGYSGYTF
TRBV19 | CASSFPGQSTEAFF
TRBV6-4 | CASSDGGGGVNEQFF